This T cell receptor (beta chain) was found in a study of blood T cell repertoires in COVID-19 (dated by TCRdb to 2019 to 2021). Broadly, across the study: Samples from collaborators originated in the United States, Italy and Spain and spanned both the acute and convalescent phases of COVID-19. Subjects who had been exposed to COVID-19, were actively infected with it, or had recovered from it provided the deeply sampled blood TCRbeta repertoires that made up the dataset. A freely available public database, intended as a resource for researchers studying the immune response to SARS-CoV-2, is where the repertoires were released. HLA class I and class II types, where available, came from metadata supplied by the sample provider rather than from assay-based typing. The prospective study material was composed of cDNA or gDNA derived from T cells, B-cell-depleted T cells, or PBMCs. The samples were drawn from two sources: the first 160 participants of the ongoing ImmuneRACE study, and 1,000 to 1,500 subjects contributed by 6 global collaborators. Sample metadata almost always included a de-identified subject ID, COVID-19 status, age in years and sex.

As for this clone: No cognate antigen has been identified for it. The record has no base qualities; no much larger clone is one base away.

Overall results and qualifications from the work: The amount of clinical and demographic metadata varied by source and participant and was provided uncurated.

TCRbeta CDR3 regions were amplified from genomic DNA by means of the immunoSEQ Assay, a bias-controlled multiplex PCR. The published analysis was carried out like this. Nucleated cell counts per sample were estimated from amplification of reference gene primers within the assay. To quantify the absolute abundance of each unique TCRbeta CDR3 rearrangement, sequence reads were collapsed and filtered. For each sample, productive Simpson clonality was calculated as the square root of Simpson's diversity index over productive rearrangements. TCRdb holds this immuneACCESS table with in-frame rearrangements only. Some clones are missing; in checked studies, unresolved V genes explain under half, and the rest has no known cause. The V and J calls and the clone size are those of that table, but D and trimming were determined from the DNA. The sample records fewer than 400,000 clones, around nine tenths of which are singletons. The ten largest account for 3.9% of the sample.

In the prospective study, participants were about 18 to 100 years old, resided in around 25 geographic areas of the United States, and were enrolled through a virtual design. In the prospective study, participants were assigned to cohorts based on the clinical history participants reported in a screening survey and a study questionnaire. Exposed participants had been in contact, within 2 weeks of entering the study, with a person who had a PCR-confirmed or clinician-diagnosed case of COVID-19. In the prospective study, mobile phlebotomists collected whole blood, serum and a nasopharyngeal or oropharyngeal swab from each participant. Over a roughly two-month period, participants in the prospective study had the option of providing additional blood draws and questionnaires. Before DNA extraction, prospective study blood samples were shipped either frozen or at room temperature. The CDR3 covers 12 residues, taking in both the cysteine and the phenylalanine. The retained sequence is limited to the CDR3, 36 bases, with the frame set at the first base. As encoded in the germline V gene (reference sequence), CDR1 is SEHNR while CDR2 is FQNEAQ. The germline ends are 4 bases apart after V is trimmed by 5 bases and J by 0 bases.

Source material: PBMCs or T cells enriched from blood (not recorded which). Recombination connected TRBV7-9 to TRBJ2-5; the D gene is unclear. The clonotype was recovered from a woman younger than 45 who had been exposed to COVID-19. The sequence in DNA is TGTGCCAGCAGCCGGGACCAAGAGACCCAGTACTTC. Its protein product is CASSRDQETQYF.